These 16 T cell receptor beta chains came from one sample sequenced in a study of molecular identifiers for immune sequencing clone quantification. From the PCR reads, TCRdb called clonotypes with MiXCR, one entry per CDR3 protein. This sample has under 600,000 distinct CDR3 sequences, with roughly 25% found just once. Sequencing input: naive CD8+ T cells from blood, with Jurkat cell RNA spiked in. Subset of the sample: FACS-sorted CD8+CD4-CCR7+CD45RA+ naive T cells. These receptors were collected from a human donor in good health. Some libraries in this study had Jurkat cell RNA spiked in.

This clonotype was recorded a few times. The genes are TRBV18 and TRBJ1-2; D is perhaps TRBD1 (6 bases). From germline, CDR1 is KGHSH and CDR2 LQKENI. This CDR3 has 16 amino acids. Trimming took 0 bases from V and 3 from J, leaving 14 bases between them. The CDR3 DNA is TGTGCCAGCTCACCACCTGCCAGGGGAGGAGACTATGGCTACACCTTC. Amino acids: CASSPPARGGDYGYTF.

With regard to this clonotype: A much bigger clone sits one base away, suggesting this may be a read error. This rearrangement joins TRBV2 to TRBJ2-7; D is unclear. The V gene's germline CDR1 is SNHLY and CDR2 FYNNEI. CDR3 length equals 11 residues. CDR3 residues: CASSKGYERYF. The CDR3 coding sequence is TGTGCCAGCAGTAAAGGGTACGAGCGGTACTTC.

On this clonotype itself: With a much larger clone just one base away, this may be a read error. The V gene is TRBV29-1, the J gene TRBJ1-1; D is possibly TRBD1 (5 bases). Trimming stripped 0 bases from V and 9 bases from J, with 17 bases between. This CDR3 region has 14 residues. Germline CDR1 is SQVTM and CDR2 is ANQGSEA. CDR3 protein: CSVEDPEDISKAFF. For the CDR3, the DNA is TGCAGCGTTGAAGATCCCGAGGACATAAGTAAAGCTTTCTTT. Together with reference TRBV29-1 and TRBJ1-1, the CDR3 gives the full variable domain: SAVISQKPSRDICQRGTSLTIQCQVDSQVTMMFWYRQQPGQSLTLIATANQGSEATYESGFVIDKFPISRPNLTFSTLTVSNMSPEDSSIYLCSVEDPEDISKAFFGQGTRLTVV.

This clonotype occurred a few times. V is TRBV7-6 and J is TRBJ2-7; 9 bases are shared with TRBD1. V lost 6 bases to trimming and J lost 6 bases; unmatched junction nucleotides: 9. The CDR3 totals 14 residues. Germline lookup yields CDR1 SGHVS and CDR2 FNYEAQ. CDR3 protein: CASSPGQGRSEQYF. For the CDR3, the DNA is TGTGCCAGCAGTCCGGGACAGGGAAGAAGCGAGCAGTACTTC.

The sample holds a few counts of this clonotype. CDR3 in DNA: TGTGCCAGTAGTATCCACATGAGCTCTGGAAACACCATATATTTT. It encodes CASSIHMSSGNTIYF. The rearrangement joins TRBV19 to TRBJ1-3; D is uncertain. Germline V CDR1 and CDR2: LNHDA, SQIVND (reference sequence). This CDR3 comprises 15 residues. Trimming took off 3 bases at V and 0 bases at J, with 9 bases between the two ends.

Only a few counts were recorded for this clonotype. V is TRBV7-9 and J is TRBJ1-1; 8 nucleotides align to TRBD1. The V gene's germline CDR1 is SEHNR and CDR2 FQNEAQ (reference sequence). The CDR3 sequence is 15 residues long. J lost 4 bases, V lost 0 bases, and 4 bases had no gene match. CDR3 sequence: CASSLAPDRATEAFF. CDR3 bases: TGTGCCAGCAGCTTAGCCCCGGACAGGGCCACTGAAGCTTTCTTT. Full variable domain (missing parts from reference TRBV7-9 and TRBJ1-1): DTGVSQNPRHKITKRGQNVTFRCDPISEHNRLYWYRQTLGQGPEFLTYFQNEAQLEKSRLLSDRFSAERPKGSFSTLEIQRTEQGDSAMYLCASSLAPDRATEAFFGQGTRLTVV.

J is TRBJ2-6 and V is TRBV21-1; the table's TRBD1 call for D was not verified on the DNA. TRBV21-1 is termed a pseudogene. The CDR3 has 20 residues. In DNA, the CDR3 is TGTGCCAGCAGCAAAGTCGAAGCCAGGGGATCCTTCTCTGGGGCCAACGTCCTGACTTTC. This codes for CASSKVEARGSFSGANVLTF.

The sample holds a few counts of this clonotype. The chain has TRBV19 and TRBJ2-3; either TRBD1 or TRBD2 may supply D (7 bases each). The germline gives CDR1 LNHDA, CDR2 SQIVND (reference sequence). V was trimmed by 5 bases and J by 4 bases, leaving 13 bases between them. The CDR3 runs to 14 residues. This CDR3 reads CASSQTGRADTQYF. The CDR3 region has the DNA TGTGCCAGTAGTCAGACAGGGAGGGCAGATACGCAGTATTTT.

CDR3 DNA sequence: TGTGCCAGTAAGATTTTCGACACGACAGATACGCAGTATTTT. Protein: CASKIFDTTDTQYF. V is TRBV19 and J is TRBJ2-3; D is uncertain. Germline lookup yields CDR1 LNHDA and CDR2 SQIVND (reference sequence). Trimming removed 7 bases from V and 3 bases from J, with 14 bases in between. There are 14 residues in the CDR3.

The V call is TRBV27, the J call TRBJ1-5; 7 nucleotides match TRBD1. The V gene's germline CDR1 is MNHEY and CDR2 SMNVEV (reference sequence). V shed 5 bases, J shed 4 bases, and the junction held 17 bases outside the gene matches. The CDR3 has 18 amino acids. The CDR3 region is CASSPIKARGLGNQPQHF. The CDR3 DNA follows: TGTGCCAGCAGTCCGATAAAGGCGAGGGGGCTAGGGAATCAGCCCCAGCATTTT.

This clonotype occurred many times. The rearrangement links TRBV6-5 to TRBJ2-7, with a tentative D call TRBD1 (6 bases). Germline assignment: CDR1 MNHEY and CDR2 SVGAGI. CDR3 length: 14 amino acids. The germline V and J ends were trimmed by 2 bases and 3 bases, with 11 bases remaining between them. CDR3 sequence (DNA): TGTGCCAGCAGTTACGGGGGACACTTCTACGAGCAGTACTTC. Translated: CASSYGGHFYEQYF.

The sample holds a few counts of this clonotype. V and J are TRBV4-3 and TRBJ2-1; 8 nucleotides match TRBD2. The CDR3 runs to 16 residues. Germline V gene lookup returns CDR1 LGHNA and CDR2 YSLEER. After removal of 2 bases from V and 3 bases from J, the junction contained 6 bases not matched to a gene. The CDR3: CASSQTGTRVYNEQFF. The CDR3 nucleotides are TGCGCCAGCAGCCAAACCGGGACTAGGGTCTACAATGAGCAGTTCTTC.

The CDR3: CASSQILGPETQYF. The CDR3 nucleotides read TGTGCCAGCAGTCAAATACTGGGACCAGAGACCCAGTACTTC. The V and J genes are TRBV7-9 and TRBJ2-5; D may match TRBD1 or TRBD2 (5 bases each). Germline V gene sequence: CDR1 SEHNR, CDR2 FQNEAQ (reference sequence). This CDR3 region has 14 residues. V lost 6 bases to trimming and J lost 4 bases, with 15 bases between them.

This clonotype was seen repeatedly, ten times or more. V is TRBV5-5 and J is TRBJ2-7; D ambiguous. V gave up 4 bases and J gave up 4 bases, with 18 bases separating them. Germline values: CDR1 SGHKS, CDR2 YYEKEE (reference sequence). This CDR3 has 15 residues. The CDR3 spells CASSDEEQRWYEQYF. The CDR3 coding sequence is TGTGCCAGCAGCGACGAAGAACAGCGTTGGTACGAGCAGTACTTC. Drawing the rest from reference TRBV5-5 and TRBJ2-7, the complete variable domain is DAGVTQSPTHLIKTRGQQVTLRCSPISGHKSVSWYQQVLGQGPQFIFQYYEKEERGRGNFPDRFSARQFPNYSSELNVNALLLGDSALYLCASSDEEQRWYEQYFGPGTRLTVT.

The table lists this clonotype with a few counts. The rearrangement links TRBV5-6 to TRBJ1-6; 10 bases line up with TRBD1. The CDR3 contains 15 residues. V shed 3 bases and J 8 bases; nucleotides not matched to a gene: 5. Germline CDR1 reads SGHDT; CDR2 reads YYEEEE. CDR3 residues: CASSSGGQGHSPLHF. CDR3 sequence (DNA): TGTGCCAGCAGCTCGGGGGGACAGGGGCATTCACCCCTCCACTTT.

This clonotype was detected a few times. The CDR3 DNA reads TGTGCCAGCAGCTTAGTCGGGCAGCTGGGCTACTACGAGCAGTACTTC. It translates to CASSLVGQLGYYEQYF. The rearrangement links TRBV7-9 to TRBJ2-7; D remains ambiguous. V was pared by 1 base and J by 3 bases, with 16 bases between. This CDR3 has 16 residues. Germline V gives CDR1 SEHNR, CDR2 FQNEAQ (reference sequence).